This record covers a single TCR beta chain. As yet, its antigen is unknown. The sample is drawn from a study of siplizumab effects on memory and regulatory T cells. General observations from the study: Siplizumab, the agent tested, significantly reduced alloreactive sequences traceable to unstimulated CD4+ memory cells. Proliferating siplizumab-culture Treg suppressive function went unconfirmed.

TCRdb keeps only in-frame clones here, not all; method: immunoSEQ multiplex PCR. The repertoire consists of about 87,000 clones, with roughly 90% occurring once and the leading ten covering under 2%. The V gene's germline CDR1 is DFQATT and CDR2 SNEGSKA (reference sequence). The CDR3 contains 11 residues. V lost 5 bases, J lost 4 bases, and 9 bases lay in between. Sequencing was done on a sample of Tregs sorted from blood. This sequence originates from a human donor in good health. J is TRBJ2-7 and V is TRBV20-1; D unclear. The CDR3 sequence is CSAGSPYEQYF. Written as DNA, the CDR3 is TGCAGTGCTGGCTCGCCGTACGAGCAGTACTTC.